This entry lists 23 T cell receptor beta chains sequenced from one sample in a study of blood T cell repertoires in COVID-19. Generated by immunoSEQ multiplex PCR, the TCRdb table keeps only in-frame clones and is missing some. The data contain roughly 74,000 clones, about four fifths of them singletons. Specimen: peripheral blood. These receptor sequences come from an older man with acute or convalescent COVID-19.

The chain couples TRBV5-1 to TRBJ2-2; possibly TRBD1 for D (5 bases). This CDR3 contains 15 residues. Trimming cost V 2 bases and J 5 bases, with 13 bases left between them. Germline CDR1 SGHRS, CDR2 YFSETQ. This chain's CDR3 is CASSFSGLSTGELFF. The CDR3 nucleotides are TGCGCCAGCAGCTTCTCAGGGTTATCAACCGGGGAGCTGTTTTTT. The entire variable domain, with the rest obtained from reference TRBV5-1 and TRBJ2-2, is as follows: KAGVTQTPRYLIKTRGQQVTLSCSPISGHRSVSWYQQTPGQGLQFLFEYFSETQRNKGNFPGRFSGRQFSNSRSEMNVSTLELGDSALYLCASSFSGLSTGELFFGEGSRLTVL.

The chain uses TRBV7-8 and TRBJ1-2; tentative D call: TRBD1 (5 bases). This CDR3 has 16 amino acids. Germline V gene sequence: CDR1 SGHVS, CDR2 FQNEAQ. V lost 1 base and J 4 bases, leaving 16 bases between the germline ends. CDR3 DNA sequence: TGTGCCAGCAGCTTAGGCAGGAGGATGGGGGGCTATGGCTACACCTTC. This sequence encodes CASSLGRRMGGYGYTF.

V is TRBV6-5 and J is TRBJ1-2; 9 bases fit TRBD1. Germline V CDR1 and CDR2: MNHEY, SVGAGI. There are 15 residues in the CDR3. Trimming removed 5 bases from V and 5 bases from J; junction bases left unmatched: 9. CDR3 sequence: CASSPLTGGQYGYTF. CDR3 nucleotide sequence: TGTGCCAGCAGTCCATTGACAGGGGGTCAGTATGGCTACACCTTC.

The gene calls are TRBV13 and TRBJ2-2; D gene uncertain. Germline CDR1 PRHDT, CDR2 FYEKMQ (reference sequence). The ends were cut back, 2 bases at V and 1 base at J, with 8 bases in the middle. This CDR3 contains 15 residues. This CDR3 reads CASSLSVGNTGELFF. CDR3 sequence (DNA): TGTGCCAGCAGCTTATCGGTCGGGAACACCGGGGAGCTGTTTTTT.

The chain uses TRBV27 and TRBJ2-7; 7 positions agree with TRBD2. Per the germline V gene, CDR1 is MNHEY and CDR2 is SMNVEV (reference sequence). Trimming at V came to 10 bases and at J to 6 bases, leaving 12 bases not matched to a gene. The CDR3 sequence is 13 residues long. CDR3: CATSREGLFEQYF. The CDR3 DNA reads as TGTGCCACCTCCAGGGAGGGTTTATTCGAGCAGTACTTC.

The V call is TRBV6-1, the J call TRBJ2-3, with a possible D match to TRBD1 (5 bases). Germline CDR1 and CDR2: MNHNS and SASEGT. V gave up 2 bases and J gave up 2 bases, with 17 bases separating them. The CDR3 extends over 17 amino acids. CDR3 protein: CASSEPRTGSFTDTQYF. CDR3 nucleotides: TGTGCCAGCAGTGAACCCCGAACAGGTTCCTTCACAGATACGCAGTATTTT.

The chain links TRBV27 to TRBJ1-1; no definite D call. With 2 bases removed from V and 6 bases from J, the gap between germline ends came to 10 bases. Germline values: CDR1 MNHEY, CDR2 SMNVEV (reference sequence). This CDR3 is built from 13 residues. The CDR3 is CASSLMPRAEAFF. Here the CDR3 DNA reads TGTGCCAGCAGTTTAATGCCGAGGGCTGAAGCTTTCTTT.

The J gene is TRBJ2-7, the V gene TRBV3-1 (or the pseudogene TRBV3-2); no clear D. The CDR3 consists of 12 residues. Trimming shortened V by 2 bases and J by 4 bases, and 6 bases separated the two germline ends. From germline, CDR1 is LGHDT and CDR2 YNNKEL (reference sequence). The CDR3 DNA follows: TGTGCCAGCAGCCAATTGCAGTACGAGCAGTACTTC. Its translation: CASSQLQYEQYF.

The V and J genes are TRBV30 and TRBJ2-5; tentatively, D is TRBD2 (6 bases). This CDR3 is 12 amino acids long. Germline loops: CDR1 GTSNPN, CDR2 SVGIG (reference sequence). V lost 7 bases, J lost 4 bases, and 13 bases lay in between. CDR3 protein: CASTLGGETQYF. CDR3 coding DNA: TGTGCCTCGACACTCGGGGGAGAGACCCAGTACTTC.

V is TRBV2 and J is TRBJ2-1; 9 bases line up with TRBD1. The germline V gene encodes CDR1 SNHLY and CDR2 FYNNEI. The ends lost 7 bases at V and 6 bases at J; junction bases unmatched: 7. The CDR3 loop spans 14 amino acids. DNA of the CDR3: TGTGCCAGCAAGGCGGCGACAGGGGGCAATGAGCAGTTCTTC. Translation: CASKAATGGNEQFF.

CDR3 DNA sequence: TGTGCCTGGAGATGGGCCCGGGGCACTGAAGCTTTCTTT. Translated: CAWRWARGTEAFF. The genes are TRBV30 and TRBJ1-1; D is ambiguous. This CDR3 is 13 amino acids long. Trimming shortened V by 3 bases and J by 4 bases, and 12 bases separated the two germline ends. Germline V gene sequence: CDR1 GTSNPN, CDR2 SVGIG (reference sequence).

The chain joins TRBV29-1 to TRBJ2-7; the D gene is possibly TRBD2 (6 bases). Germline-derived CDR1 and CDR2 are SQVTM and ANQGSEA. With 4 bases removed from V and 6 bases from J, the gap between germline ends came to 16 bases. The CDR3 consists of 13 residues. Here the CDR3 reads CSVGVGGVSEQYF. The CDR3 coding sequence is TGCAGCGTTGGGGTTGGAGGGGTTTCCGAGCAGTACTTC.

CDR3 DNA: TGTGCCAGCACCTCACTGAGAAACACCATATATTTT. This gives the protein CASTSLRNTIYF. The J gene is TRBJ1-3, the V gene TRBV28; D gene uncertain. V lost 7 bases and J lost 5, with 9 bases in between. There are 12 residues in the CDR3. Germline V CDR1 and CDR2: MDHEN, SYDVKM.

The rearrangement joins TRBV19 to TRBJ1-2; TRBD1 agrees at 8 bases. There are 14 residues in the CDR3. CDR1 and CDR2 (germline): LNHDA, SQIVND (reference sequence). V lost 10 bases, J lost 1 base, and 8 bases stayed unmatched. In DNA form, the CDR3 reads TGTGCCACCCGGGGGACAGGTTTTAACTATGGCTACACCTTC. This translates into CATRGTGFNYGYTF.

The gene calls are TRBV4-3 and TRBJ2-2; the D is unclear. V shed 0 bases and J shed 5 bases, with 10 bases lying between them. The CDR3 runs 15 residues. CDR1 and CDR2 from the germline V gene are LGHNA and YSLEER. CDR3 in DNA: TGCGCCAGCAGCCAAGATCTTCGCAGGACCGGGGAGCTGTTTTTT. Its translation is CASSQDLRRTGELFF.

The chain couples TRBV9 to TRBJ1-2; D possibly corresponds to TRBD1 (5 bases). This CDR3 spans 13 amino acids. V was pared by 2 bases and J by 7 bases, with 12 bases between. CDR1 is SGDLS and CDR2 is YYNGEE in the germline V gene. The CDR3 spells CASSVGRAGGYTF. CDR3 in DNA: TGTGCCAGCAGCGTGGGCAGGGCCGGTGGCTACACCTTC.

The rearrangement uses TRBV5-4 and TRBJ2-3; D remains unclear. Trimming took 4 bases from V and 2 from J, leaving 5 bases between them. The CDR3 spans 12 residues. Germline CDR1 is SGHNT and CDR2 is YYREEE (reference sequence). CDR3 in DNA: TGTGCCAGCAGCCCCTACACAGATACGCAGTATTTT. Its translation: CASSPYTDTQYF.

This chain connects TRBV5-4 to TRBJ2-4; 10 bases fit TRBD1. Germline trimming cut 5 bases from V and 6 bases from J; bases unmatched to any gene: 5. This CDR3 spans 14 amino acids. CDR1 is SGHNT and CDR2 is YYREEE in the germline V gene (reference sequence). CDR3: CASRPGQGTNIQYF. CDR3 sequence (DNA): TGTGCCAGCAGACCGGGACAGGGGACAAACATTCAGTACTTC.

V and J are TRBV28 and TRBJ1-6; D may be TRBD1 (6 bases). The ends were cut back, 10 bases at V and 16 bases at J, with 23 bases in the middle. The CDR3 contains 13 residues. The germline gives CDR1 MDHEN, CDR2 SYDVKM. Here the CDR3 DNA reads TGTGCCATCCTAAACCACCGGGACAAATCGCTCCACTTT. It codes for CAILNHRDKSLHF.

The rearrangement links TRBV19 to TRBJ1-5; 10 bases agree with TRBD1. Germline loops: CDR1 LNHDA, CDR2 SQIVND (reference sequence). The CDR3 covers 16 residues. V dropped 5 bases and J dropped 4; count of bases not matched to a gene: 8. The CDR3: CASSVRDRGFNQPQHF. For the CDR3, the DNA is TGTGCCAGTAGTGTGCGGGACAGGGGCTTTAATCAGCCCCAGCATTTT.

This clone appeared a single time. The chain is built from TRBV2 and TRBJ2-1, with TRBD2 matching over 7 bases. Germline lookup yields CDR1 SNHLY and CDR2 FYNNEI. The CDR3 has 15 residues. The J segment lost 7 bases and the V segment lost 7 bases, leaving 13 bases of the junction unmatched. CDR3 nucleotide sequence: TGTGCCAGCACTCGAGAGGCGGGAGTCGGTAATGAGCAGTTCTTC. This encodes CASTREAGVGNEQFF.

V gene TRBV27 combines with J gene TRBJ2-5, with 7 bases fitting TRBD1. The CDR3 is 14 residues long. Germline V gene sequence: CDR1 MNHEY, CDR2 SMNVEV (reference sequence). The ends lost 6 bases at V and 5 bases at J; junction bases unmatched: 9. Written as DNA, the CDR3 is TGTGCCAGCAGACCGGACAGGTTTCTTGAGACCCAGTACTTC. It codes for CASRPDRFLETQYF.

This clone was found once. The chain is built from TRBV5-6 and TRBJ2-7; TRBD1 matches at 11 bases. CDR3 length: 17 residues. Germline lookup yields CDR1 SGHDT and CDR2 YYEEEE. V lost 0 bases, J lost 2 bases, and 7 bases stayed unmatched. The CDR3 sequence is CASSLDIVGQGAYEQYF. CDR3 coding DNA: TGTGCCAGCAGCTTGGATATAGTGGGACAGGGGGCCTACGAGCAGTACTTC.